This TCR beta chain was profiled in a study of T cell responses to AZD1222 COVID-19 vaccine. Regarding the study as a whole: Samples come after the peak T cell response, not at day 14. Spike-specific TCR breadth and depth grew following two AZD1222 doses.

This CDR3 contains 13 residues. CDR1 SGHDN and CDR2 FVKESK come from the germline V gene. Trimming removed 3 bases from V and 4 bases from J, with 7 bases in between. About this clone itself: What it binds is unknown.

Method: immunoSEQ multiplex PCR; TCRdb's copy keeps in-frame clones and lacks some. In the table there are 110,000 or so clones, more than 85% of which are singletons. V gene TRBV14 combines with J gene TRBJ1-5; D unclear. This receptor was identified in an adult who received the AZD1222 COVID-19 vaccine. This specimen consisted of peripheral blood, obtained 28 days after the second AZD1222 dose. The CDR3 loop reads CASSQLINQPQHF. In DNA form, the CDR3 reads TGTGCCAGCAGCCAGTTAATAAATCAGCCCCAGCATTTT.